This T cell receptor beta chain is drawn from a study of cytomegalovirus exposure and HLA in healthy donors. As to this clone: What it recognizes is unknown.

Notes on the study in general: The study labeled 150 to 200 TCR beta chains cytomegalovirus-associated. The classifier was said to identify cytomegalovirus status with high specificity and sensitivity.

Data came from immunoSEQ multiplex PCR; TCRdb stores just in-frame clones and leaves some out. The sample lists more than 150,000 clones, around 82% seen once, with 2.5% to 3.5% in the top ten. Unmatched junction bases numbered 11, after V lost 5 bases and J lost 4 bases. CDR1 and CDR2 from the germline V gene are SEHNR and FQNEAQ (reference sequence). This CDR3 spans 16 amino acids. Sequenced material: PBMCs. The gene calls are TRBV7-9 and TRBJ2-7, with 10 nucleotides matching TRBD1. The receptor was derived from a woman under 30 in good health and CMV-seropositive. DNA for the CDR3: TGTGCCAGCAGCAAACACCGGGACAGGGGTTTGTACGAGCAGTACTTC. The encoded protein is CASSKHRDRGLYEQYF.